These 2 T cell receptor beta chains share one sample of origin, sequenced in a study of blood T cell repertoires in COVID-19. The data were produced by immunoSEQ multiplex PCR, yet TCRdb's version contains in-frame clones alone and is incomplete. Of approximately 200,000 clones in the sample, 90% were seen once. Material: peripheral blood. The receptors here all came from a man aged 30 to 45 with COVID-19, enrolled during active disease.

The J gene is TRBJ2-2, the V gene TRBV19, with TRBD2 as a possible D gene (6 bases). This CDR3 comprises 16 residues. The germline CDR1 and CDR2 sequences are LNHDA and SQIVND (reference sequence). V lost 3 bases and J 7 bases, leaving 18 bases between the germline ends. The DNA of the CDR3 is TGTGCCAGTAGTATTAAGGAGGGGTGGGGCCACGGGGAGCTGTTTTTT. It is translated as CASSIKEGWGHGELFF.

CDR3 sequence (DNA): TGTGCCAGGGATTTTCTCAGGGGGCGGAACACTGAAGCTTTCTTT. Protein product: CARDFLRGRNTEAFF. This sequence joins TRBV27 and TRBJ1-1, with TRBD1 matching over 8 bases. This CDR3 contains 15 residues. V was clipped by 9 bases and J by 1 base; unmatched bases: 10. Germline CDR1 and CDR2: MNHEY and SMNVEV (reference sequence).